One TCR beta chain is described in this entry. Its target is unknown. Clones were sequenced by immunoSEQ multiplex PCR, and TCRdb holds only the in-frame ones, with some missing. Here the sample spans under 100,000 clones, around 94% being singletons. J was trimmed by 5 bases and V by 4 bases; bases with no gene match: 11. Looked up from germline, CDR1 is LNHNV and CDR2 is YYDKDF (reference sequence). This CDR3 has 16 residues. The entry originates in a study of siplizumab effects on memory and regulatory T cells. Study results and limitations: Siplizumab conditions gave an average of approximately 71% Treg-derived mappable alloreactive CD4+ clones, versus 25% to 30% for controls. Most proliferating CD4+ or CD8+ clones, roughly 75-97%, had no naive or memory assignment. Both greater diversity than memory cells and a major contribution to the alloresponse seemed to characterize naive T cells.

The source is a human donor in good health. The sample comprised non-Treg CD4+ T cells sorted from blood. The V gene is TRBV15, the J gene TRBJ2-5, with 9 bases aligning to TRBD1. The CDR3 bases are TGTGCCACCAGCAAACCGGGACAGGGATACGGGGAGACCCAGTACTTC. It is translated as CATSKPGQGYGETQYF.